What follows are 13 T cell receptor beta chains derived from one specimen sequenced in a study of blood T cells in healthy people across ages. The use of a sample-barcoded 5' primer and a J-beta primer mix characterized a second PCR of 7 to 11 cycles. TCRdb processed the 5' RACE reads anew with MiXCR; each CDR3 protein has one entry. The sample includes around 1,000,000 distinct CDR3 sequences, about 25% of them seen just once. These data were also filed under a second study, of T cells of mothers and their children.

What was sequenced was blood. These receptor sequences come from a girl aged 2 to 10 in good health.

This clonotype has more than one count but fewer than ten. The rearrangement links TRBV7-2 to TRBJ1-1; D gene uncertain. Trimming cost V 2 bases and J 6 bases, with 13 bases left between them. Germline loops: CDR1 SGHTA, CDR2 FQGNSA. The CDR3 runs to 14 residues. The CDR3 region is CASSLSGLEAEAFF. The CDR3 DNA follows: TGTGCCAGCAGCTTAAGCGGACTCGAGGCTGAAGCTTTCTTT.

The V and J genes are TRBV29-1 and TRBJ1-1; D gene uncertain. V was trimmed by 3 bases and J by 8 bases, leaving 16 bases between them. CDR1 is SQVTM and CDR2 is ANQGSEA in the germline V gene. This CDR3 spans 13 amino acids. The CDR3 DNA follows: TGCAGCGTTGAGACCCGGATGGTTACCGAAGCTTTCTTT. Protein: CSVETRMVTEAFF.

CDR3 protein: CASSQAGGKTEKLFF. The CDR3 region has the DNA TGTGCCAGCAGCCAAGCAGGGGGCAAGACGGAAAAACTGTTTTTT. J is TRBJ1-4 and V is TRBV4-2; 8 bases match TRBD1. The length of the CDR3 is 15 residues. With V trimmed by 1 base and J by 8 bases, 6 bases remained unmatched. CDR1 is LGHNA, CDR2 YNFKEQ, per germline.

This clonotype has just a few counts. This sequence joins TRBV9 and TRBJ2-7, with a possible D match to TRBD2 (5 bases). Germline-derived CDR1 and CDR2 are SGDLS and YYNGEE. The CDR3 totals 16 residues. V was cut by 3 bases and J by 0 bases, with 16 bases left in between. DNA of the CDR3: TGTGCCAGCAGCGGGGCTAGCAGAGAACTCTCCTACGAGCAGTACTTC. Amino acid sequence: CASSGASRELSYEQYF.

This clonotype showed up just a few times. CDR3 sequence (DNA): TGCAGGCCCTCCGGCGGCTACACCTTC. Translating gives CRPSGGYTF. This chain joins TRBV20-1 and TRBJ1-2; no definite D call. CDR3 length: 9 amino acids. Germline CDR1 DFQATT, CDR2 SNEGSKA (reference sequence).

A few counts support this clonotype. A far larger clone differs by one base, so this is likely a read error. Since the CDR3 does not end with the conserved phenylalanine or tryptophan, this likely comes from a read error. The rearrangement uses TRBV12-3 or TRBV12-4 and TRBJ1-2, with D perhaps TRBD1 (5 bases). V lost 3 bases, J lost 4 bases, and 6 bases lay in between. This CDR3 is built from 12 residues. DNA of the CDR3: TGTGCCAGCAGTTTCCAGGGCTATGGCTACACCCTC. Protein product: CASSFQGYGYTL.

This chain connects TRBV12-3 or TRBV12-4 to TRBJ1-1, with D perhaps TRBD1 (6 bases). This CDR3 has 17 residues. The V end was cut by 3 bases, the J end by 5 bases, with 22 bases between. CDR3: CASSLVVGTNYGTEAFF. For the CDR3, the DNA is TGTGCCAGCAGTTTGGTGGTGGGGACAAATTATGGGACTGAAGCTTTCTTT.

The rearrangement links TRBV2 to TRBJ1-4; D might be TRBD1 (5 bases). Trimming left V 6 bases short and J 8 bases short, with 19 bases between. CDR1 SNHLY and CDR2 FYNNEI come from the germline V gene. The CDR3 consists of 15 residues. CDR3 sequence reads: CASSEFRARGEKLFF. Here the CDR3 DNA reads TGTGCCAGCAGCGAGTTCCGGGCTAGGGGCGAAAAACTGTTTTTT.

The chain links TRBV20-1 to TRBJ2-5; 11 bases align to TRBD2. The tail of the sequence fits TRBJ2-7 better, so the J call may be wrong. CDR1 DFQATT and CDR2 SNEGSKA come from the germline V gene (reference sequence). CDR3 length equals 14 residues. The CDR3, as DNA: TGCAGTGCTTCGGGACTAGCGGAAATCTACGAGCAGTACTTC. This translates into CSASGLAEIYEQYF.

The table lists this clonotype with a few counts. The genes are TRBV20-1 and TRBJ2-7; TRBD2 is a possible D gene (6 bases). This CDR3 contains 14 residues. The germline CDR1 and CDR2 sequences are DFQATT and SNEGSKA (reference sequence). The V gene lost 5 bases and the J gene lost 2 bases, with 16 bases spanning the gap. Here the CDR3 reads CSARPGELAYEQYF. Written as DNA, the CDR3 is TGCAGTGCTCGACCGGGGGAATTGGCCTACGAGCAGTACTTC.

In its sample, this clonotype was seen a few times. The chain links TRBV24-1 to TRBJ2-1, with 13 bases that match TRBD2. Germline V gives CDR1 KGHDR, CDR2 SFDVKD. This CDR3 contains 17 residues. J was trimmed by 8 bases and V by 4 bases; bases with no gene match: 10. CDR3 coding DNA: TGTGCCACCAGTGACCCAGAACTAGCGGGAGGGCCCTATGAGCAGTTCTTC. Its protein product is CATSDPELAGGPYEQFF.

The chain combines TRBV20-1 with TRBJ1-1; tentatively, D is TRBD1 (6 bases). Trimming took off 1 base at V and 1 base at J, with 10 bases between the two ends. There are 14 residues in the CDR3. Germline values: CDR1 DFQATT, CDR2 SNEGSKA (reference sequence). CDR3 protein: CSARVKGGNTEAFF. The CDR3 bases are TGCAGTGCTAGAGTAAAAGGGGGGAACACTGAAGCTTTCTTT.

This clonotype occurred a few times. The J gene is TRBJ2-2, the V gene TRBV7-2, with D perhaps TRBD2 (7 bases). The ends were cut back, 5 bases at V and 3 bases at J, with 13 bases in the middle. The CDR3 is made up of 15 amino acids. Per the germline V gene, CDR1 is SGHTA and CDR2 is FQGNSA. The CDR3 spells CASSIGGADTGELFF. CDR3 nucleotide sequence: TGTGCCAGCAGCATAGGGGGGGCTGACACCGGGGAGCTGTTTTTT.